The table lists the clone carrying this TCR beta chain with many counts. Its antigen is as yet unknown. This record belongs to a study of T cell clonality in common variable immunodeficiency. General study results and limits: T cell subpopulation sequencing would be needed to explain CVID clonality.

Repertoires were generated with immunoSEQ multiplex PCR, while TCRdb's copy carries only in-frame clones and drops some. This repertoire holds approximately 52,000 clones, and none appear only once. The receptor's source is a person aged 18 to 70 in good health. What was sequenced was peripheral blood mononuclear cells.

The CDR3 loop is CASNLQGDYEQYF. The part of the CDR3 DNA that was read is TGTGCCAGTAACCTACAGGGGGACTACGAG. The chain recombines TRBV19 with TRBJ2-7; TRBD1 agrees at 8 bases. The sequence runs out 3 residues before the end of the CDR3; the remainder is reconstructed from the germline J gene. V gave up 7 bases and J gave up 3 bases; unmatched junction bases: 5. The CDR3 has 13 residues. Germline values: CDR1 LNHDA, CDR2 SQIVND (reference sequence).